The present TCR beta chain was sequenced within a study of beta chain features in type 1 diabetes. Notes on the study in general: Researchers report that Type 1 diabetes patients had moderately but significantly shorter TCRB CDR3s across all four CD4+ subsets.

Remarks on this clone: Its cognate antigen is unknown.

The sequenced template was cDNA made from the entire isolated RNA. Naive, central memory and regulatory T cell samples averaged around 3.8 million reads. TCRdb's table, derived via immunoSEQ multiplex PCR, lists solely in-frame clones and lacks some. This table has 680,000 or so clones, around an eighth appearing once. The source is a man in his late teens or twenties with type 1 diabetes. Sequenced input: naive CD4+ T cells from blood.

For the CDR3, the DNA is TGTGCCAGCAGTTTAGGGACGGGGACAGGTGGGTCCTACGAGCAGTACTTC. Its protein is CASSLGTGTGGSYEQYF. The genes are TRBV28 and TRBJ2-7; 8 bases line up with TRBD1. Germline V gene sequence: CDR1 MDHEN, CDR2 SYDVKM. The CDR3 extends over 17 amino acids. The ends lost 2 bases at V and 1 base at J; junction bases unmatched: 10.